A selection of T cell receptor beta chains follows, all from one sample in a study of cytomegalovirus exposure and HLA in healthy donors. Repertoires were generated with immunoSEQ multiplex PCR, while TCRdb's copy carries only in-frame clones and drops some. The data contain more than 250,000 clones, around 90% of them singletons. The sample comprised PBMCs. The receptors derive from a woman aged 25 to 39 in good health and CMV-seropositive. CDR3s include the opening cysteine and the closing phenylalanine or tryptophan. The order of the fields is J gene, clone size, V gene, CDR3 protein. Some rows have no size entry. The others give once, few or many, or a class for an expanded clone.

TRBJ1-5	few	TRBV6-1	CASSGSSGYQPQHF
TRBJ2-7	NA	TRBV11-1	CASSLNRYRGISYEQYF
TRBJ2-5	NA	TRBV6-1	CASTRQGGWETQYF
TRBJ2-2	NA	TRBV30	CAWRIPGLAPTGELFF
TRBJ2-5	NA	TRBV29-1	CSVVPPGTGTQETQYF
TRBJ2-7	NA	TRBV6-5	CASSYSSGSYEQYF
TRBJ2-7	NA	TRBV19	CASSMEGNSPLEQYF
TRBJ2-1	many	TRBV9	CASSFSITTGNEQFF
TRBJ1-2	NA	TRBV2	CASMTQGAQGYTF
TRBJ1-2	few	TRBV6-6	CASSYSTGGSNYGYTF
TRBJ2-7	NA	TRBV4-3	CASSQDGAGGTYEQYF
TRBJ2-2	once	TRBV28	CASSFLTGNTGELFF
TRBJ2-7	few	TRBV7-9	CASSHYDEQYF
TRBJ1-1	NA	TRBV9	CASSVPTGNTEAFF
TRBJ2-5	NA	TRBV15	CATSIDKQETQYF
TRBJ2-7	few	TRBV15	CATSNKRESSYEQYF
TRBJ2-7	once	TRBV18	CASSPGEGSYEQYF
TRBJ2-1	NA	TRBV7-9	CASSEGTVTYNEQFF
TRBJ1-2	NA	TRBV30	CAWSVNLVDPNYYGYTF
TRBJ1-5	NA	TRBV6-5	CASSNGGPQHF
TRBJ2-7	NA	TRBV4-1	CASSQDPGDEQYF
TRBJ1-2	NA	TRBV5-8	CASSLAGDNVGYGYTF
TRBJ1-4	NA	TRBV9	CARSGGDRVNEKLFF
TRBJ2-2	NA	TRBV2	CASSERGPRGTGELFF
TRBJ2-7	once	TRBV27	CASSLTAGTRNYEQYF
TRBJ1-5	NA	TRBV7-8	CASSLSRTVSNQPQHF
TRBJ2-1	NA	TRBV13	CASSSPTSGRAGNEQFF
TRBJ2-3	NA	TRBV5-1	CASSATSGPSSTDTQYF
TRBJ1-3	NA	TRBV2	CASEVPRTGVTGNTIYF
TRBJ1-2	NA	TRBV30	CAWNPGLGKLYGYTF
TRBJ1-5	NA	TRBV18	CASPVEYQPQHF
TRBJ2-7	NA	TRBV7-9	CASSLAVTGGVDEQYF
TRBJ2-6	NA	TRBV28	CASSLGGTGANVLTF
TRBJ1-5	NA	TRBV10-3	CAISGDSFNQPQHF
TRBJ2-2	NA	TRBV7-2	CASSFGGSNTGELFF
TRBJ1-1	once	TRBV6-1	CASSESGAANTEAFF
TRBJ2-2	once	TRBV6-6	CASSYSGQGRTGELFF
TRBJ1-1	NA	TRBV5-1	CASSFGWTGSAEAFF
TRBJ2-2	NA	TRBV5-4	CASSLDPLGTGELFF
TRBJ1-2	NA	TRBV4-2	CASSQDWDSSGYTF
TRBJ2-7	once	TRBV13	CASKGTSSYEQYF
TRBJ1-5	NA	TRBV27	CASSRGDRGDQPQHF
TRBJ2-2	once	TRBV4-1	CASSQRLVSKAGELFF
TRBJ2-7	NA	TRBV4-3	CASSQDRGYEQYF
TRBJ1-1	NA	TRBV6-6	CASSNTGGFAEAFF
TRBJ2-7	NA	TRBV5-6	CASSFLILGTTSYEQYF